One sample yielded the 7 T cell receptor beta chains listed below, sequenced in a study of T-cell memory formation after mild COVID-19. TCRdb ran MiXCR on the 5' RACE reads and lists one entry per CDR3 protein. The repertoire holds 300,000 to 400,000 distinct CDR3 sequences, with roughly 15% as singletons. The sample consisted of PBMCs or a T cell subset sorted from them (not recorded which). Source of these receptors: a man in his late teens or twenties who had mild COVID-19 (a few samples of this study predate the infection). Cell type and time point are not known.

This clonotype was found a few times. The chain couples TRBV3-1 to TRBJ2-3; 8 bases agree with TRBD2. Germline CDR1 and CDR2: LGHDT and YNNKEL (reference sequence). CDR3 length equals 15 residues. J lost 4 bases, V lost 1 base, and 4 bases had no gene match. The CDR3 DNA follows: TGTGCCAGCAGCCAAGTCGTCGGGGGGGCAGATACGCAGTATTTT. Residues: CASSQVVGGADTQYF.

This clonotype was recorded a few times. The chain joins TRBV12-3 or TRBV12-4 to TRBJ2-5; 7 bases align to TRBD1. The J segment lost 2 bases and the V segment lost 6 bases, leaving 9 bases of the junction unmatched. There are 15 residues in the CDR3. CDR3 DNA sequence: TGTGCCAGCAGCCCTCGGGACAGCAGTCAAGAGACCCAGTACTTC. Translation: CASSPRDSSQETQYF.

The gene calls are TRBV7-2 and TRBJ2-2; possible D gene TRBD1, 7 bases. V gave up 1 base and J gave up 7 bases, with 13 bases separating them. From germline, CDR1 is SGHTA and CDR2 FQGNSA. The CDR3 loop spans 15 amino acids. The CDR3 spells CASSLGARGDGELFF. DNA of the CDR3: TGTGCCAGCAGCTTAGGTGCCAGGGGGGACGGGGAGCTGTTTTTT. Looking up the rest from reference TRBV7-2 and TRBJ2-2 gives the full variable domain: GAGVSQSPSNKVTEKGKDVELRCDPISGHTALYWYRQSLGQGLEFLIYFQGNSAPDKSGLPSDRFSAERTGGSVSTLTIQRTQQEDSAVYLCASSLGARGDGELFFGEGSRLTVL.

In this sample, this clonotype turned up a few times. The chain recombines TRBV7-9 with TRBJ2-3; D is undetermined. There are 17 residues in the CDR3. Germline V gives CDR1 SEHNR, CDR2 FQNEAQ (reference sequence). V gave up 1 base and J gave up 2 bases, with 16 bases separating them. This CDR3 reads CASSLDPPLGYTDTQYF. In nucleotides, the CDR3 is TGTGCCAGCAGCTTAGATCCCCCGTTGGGCTACACAGATACGCAGTATTTT.

The genes are TRBV4-1 and TRBJ1-4; 8 positions match TRBD1. CDR1 is MGHRA and CDR2 is YSYEKL in the germline V gene. The CDR3 is made up of 16 amino acids. The V and J ends lost 3 bases and 3 bases, in that order; junction bases with no gene match: 6. Here the CDR3 reads CASSQIQGAANEKLFF. CDR3 sequence (DNA): TGCGCCAGCAGCCAGATTCAGGGGGCCGCTAATGAAAAACTGTTTTTT.

The gene calls are TRBV2 and TRBJ2-5, with unresolved D. The CDR3 runs 12 residues. CDR1 and CDR2 from the germline V gene are SNHLY and FYNNEI. Trimming removed 0 bases at V and 5 bases at J, with 4 bases between. The CDR3 bases are TGTGCCAGCAGTGAAGCCTGGGAGACCCAGTACTTC. Its translation is CASSEAWETQYF.

The chain couples TRBV9 to TRBJ2-2; TRBD2 matches 7 bases. The germline V gene has CDR1 SGDLS and CDR2 YYNGEE. CDR3 length equals 15 residues. V shed 1 base and J 4 bases; nucleotides not matched to a gene: 4. This chain's CDR3 is CASSVPAGLTGELFF. The CDR3 DNA follows: TGTGCCAGCAGCGTACCAGCGGGACTCACCGGGGAGCTGTTTTTT. The full variable domain, rest sourced from reference TRBV9 and TRBJ2-2, is DSGVTQTPKHLITATGQRVTLRCSPRSGDLSVYWYQQSLDQGLQFLIQYYNGEERAKGNILERFSAQQFPDLHSELNLSSLELGDSALYFCASSVPAGLTGELFFGEGSRLTVL.